This T cell receptor (beta chain) was recorded in a study of blood T cells in healthy people across ages. Regarding the study as a whole: Diversity figures based on one million T cells were deemed too low.

This clonotype was picked up a small number of times. Its target is not known. Next came a second PCR, run for about 7 to 11 cycles, which used a sample-barcoded 5' primer along with a J-beta primer mix. A template-switch adaptor with 12 random nucleotides tagged each cDNA molecule. TCRdb fed the 5' RACE reads into MiXCR, producing one record per CDR3 protein. The data contain about 1.5 million distinct CDR3 sequences, about 42% of them singletons. The authors drew 7.5 to 10 milliliters of peripheral blood from each donor. The CDR3 contains 14 residues. With 5 bases clipped from V and 4 bases from J, the junction kept 11 bases outside the gene matches. Per the germline V gene, CDR1 is SQVTM and CDR2 is ANQGSEA.

The source is a woman aged 18-29 years in good health. This sequence joins TRBV29-1 and TRBJ2-7; 7 nucleotides line up with TRBD2. Source material: blood. This CDR3 is CSVLGLTSRYEQYF. In nucleotides, the CDR3 is TGCAGCGTTCTCGGGCTGACTAGCAGGTACGAGCAGTACTTC.